The source of this T cell receptor beta chain is a study of sequential checkpoint blockade in melanoma. Study background: First-line arms were nivolumab then ipilimumab, or the reverse, randomized 1:1. After both sequences, patients received maintenance nivolumab.

Treatment defined: randomized to nivolumab then ipilimumab (arm A) or the reverse (arm B). No patient had prior DNA-damaging chemotherapy. From thawed PBMCs, live CD3+CD8+ cells negative for CD19 and CD56 were sorted. CDR1 and CDR2 from the germline V gene are LNHNV and YYDKDF (reference sequence). The CDR3 contains 15 residues. V shed 3 bases, J shed 6 bases, and the junction held 10 bases outside the gene matches. Measured with immunoSEQ multiplex PCR; TCRdb has only the in-frame clones, and not every one. The sample includes 35,000 to 40,000 clones, about 88% of them seen just once. The chain uses TRBV15 and TRBJ1-1; 7 bases are shared with TRBD1. The sequences come from CD8+ T cells sorted from blood (inferred from file names), collected from a patient given nivolumab and ipilimumab in sequence. This clonotype was obtained from a human donor with melanoma. The CDR3 region is CATSRTDRVSPEAFF. In nucleotides, the CDR3 is TGTGCCACCAGCAGGACTGACAGGGTAAGCCCTGAAGCTTTCTTT.